What follows is one TCR beta chain and its context. The entry originates in a study of blood T cell repertoires in COVID-19. The table came from immunoSEQ multiplex PCR; TCRdb's copy has only in-frame clones and leaves some out. The data hold about 86,000 clones, with 80% to 85% observed a single time. The sequence was obtained from a woman of 80 years or more with active or convalescent COVID-19. The specimen was peripheral blood.

The CDR3 nucleotides read TGTGCCAGCTCACCCCTTGACAGGGGTACCTACGAGCAGTACTTC. This gives the protein CASSPLDRGTYEQYF. J is TRBJ2-7 and V is TRBV18; 8 bases map to TRBD1. The CDR3 has 15 residues. The V segment lost 3 bases and the J segment 2 bases; nucleotides outside the gene matches: 6. Germline CDR1 KGHSH, CDR2 LQKENI.